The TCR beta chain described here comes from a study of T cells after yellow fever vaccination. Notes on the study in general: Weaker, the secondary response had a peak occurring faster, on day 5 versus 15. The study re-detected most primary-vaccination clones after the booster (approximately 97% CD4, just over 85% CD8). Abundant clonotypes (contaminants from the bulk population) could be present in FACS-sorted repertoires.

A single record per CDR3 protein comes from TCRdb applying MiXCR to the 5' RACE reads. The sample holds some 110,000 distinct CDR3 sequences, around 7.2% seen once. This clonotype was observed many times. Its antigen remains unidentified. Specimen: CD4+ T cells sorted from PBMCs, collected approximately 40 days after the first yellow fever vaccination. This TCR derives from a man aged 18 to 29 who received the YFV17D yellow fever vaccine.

CDR3 coding DNA: TGTGCCAGCAGCTTTTCAGGGCTAGCCAAAAACATTCAGTACTTC. This codes for CASSFSGLAKNIQYF. V usage is TRBV7-2 and J usage is TRBJ2-4; maybe TRBD1 (5 bases). Trimming stripped 3 bases from V and 0 bases from J, with 9 bases between. Germline-derived CDR1 and CDR2 are SGHTA and FQGNSA. The CDR3 is 15 residues long.